This T cell receptor beta chain was observed in a study of cytomegalovirus exposure and HLA in healthy donors. Study-wide findings and caveats: A missense variant in DCLRE1C was later tied to TCR beta V- and J-gene trimming. High sensitivity and specificity were reportedly achieved when the classifier diagnosed cytomegalovirus status. Investigators reported about 160 TCR beta chains as tied to cytomegalovirus.

As to this clone: Its target is not known.

PCR employed 60 Vbeta and 13 Jbeta primers. Only in-frame clones appear in the TCRdb table, and some are missing; sequencing was by immunoSEQ multiplex PCR. The table lists 55,000 to 75,000 clones. The receptor was isolated from a woman aged 25-40 years in good health and CMV-seronegative. Sequenced: PBMCs.

The CDR3 DNA reads TGCGCCAGCAGCCCCTCCGCTGGACAGGGCTACGAGCAGTACTTC. Translated, it gives CASSPSAGQGYEQYF. The chain links TRBV5-1 to TRBJ2-7; 8 nucleotides match TRBD1. The ends lost 4 bases at V and 3 bases at J; junction bases unmatched: 9. This CDR3 is 15 amino acids long. The V gene's germline CDR1 is SGHRS and CDR2 YFSETQ. The variable domain in full, with the rest retrieved from reference TRBV5-1 and TRBJ2-7, is KAGVTQTPRYLIKTRGQQVTLSCSPISGHRSVSWYQQTPGQGLQFLFEYFSETQRNKGNFPGRFSGRQFSNSRSEMNVSTLELGDSALYLCASSPSAGQGYEQYFGPGTRLTVT.